Below are 31 T cell receptor beta chains sequenced from a single sample in a study of CD8 T cells in Susac syndrome. Reverse transcription of roughly 0.45 to 1 ug RNA was carried out with random hexamers. One entry per CDR3 protein results from TCRdb running MiXCR on the immunoSEQ multiplex PCR reads. The sample contains 250,000 to 300,000 distinct CDR3 sequences, approximately 85% of which appear only once. The sample was CD8+ T cells from PBMCs. All receptors come from a human donor with multiple sclerosis.

The chain recombines TRBV21-1 with TRBJ2-1; the table's D call, TRBD2, has no DNA check behind it. TRBV21-1 is labeled a pseudogene. This CDR3 has 18 residues. The CDR3, as DNA: TGTGCCAGCAGCATCAGCGGACCGAGACTAGCGGGGTACAATGAGCAGTTCTTC. As protein: CASSISGPRLAGYNEQFF.

The J gene is TRBJ1-2, the V gene TRBV19, with D uncertain. Between the trimmed V and J ends, which lost 3 bases and 6 bases, there was a span of 17 bases. The CDR3 runs to 15 residues. Germline CDR1 reads LNHDA; CDR2 reads SQIVND (reference sequence). CDR3 protein: CASSIVLIDRDGYTF. CDR3 in DNA: TGTGCCAGTAGTATTGTACTAATAGACCGGGATGGCTACACCTTC. The complete variable domain, with remaining parts taken from reference TRBV19 and TRBJ1-2, reads DGGITQSPKYLFRKEGQNVTLSCEQNLNHDAMYWYRQDPGQGLRLIYYSQIVNDFQKGDIAEGYSVSREKKESFPLTVTSAQKNPTAFYLCASSIVLIDRDGYTFGSGTRLTVV.

The chain recombines TRBV24-1 with TRBJ2-2, with a tentative D call TRBD2 (6 bases). The germline V and J ends were trimmed by 7 bases and 0 bases, with 11 bases remaining between them. Germline values: CDR1 KGHDR, CDR2 SFDVKD. The CDR3 totals 15 residues. CDR3 sequence (DNA): TGTGCCACCAGCATAACGGGAGCGAACACCGGGGAGCTGTTTTTT. Amino acid sequence: CATSITGANTGELFF.

The sample holds a few counts of this clonotype. The chain carries TRBV6-2 or TRBV6-3 and TRBJ2-7, with unresolved D. The CDR3 runs 14 residues. V was shortened by 0 bases and J by 1 base, with 7 bases between the two germline ends. Germline CDR1 MNHEY, CDR2 SVGEGT. CDR3 loop: CASSYSTASYEQYF. The DNA for the CDR3 is TGTGCCAGCAGTTACTCGACCGCTTCCTACGAGCAGTACTTC.

This clonotype was seen a single time. The V gene is TRBV30, the J gene TRBJ1-1; D uncertain. Germline V gene lookup returns CDR1 GTSNPN and CDR2 SVGIG (reference sequence). The CDR3 loop spans 12 amino acids. Deletions cut 2 bases from V and 1 base from J, with 5 bases between. The CDR3 DNA reads TGTGCCTGGAGTTTAAGGAACACTGAAGCTTTCTTT. It encodes CAWSLRNTEAFF.

J is TRBJ2-5 and V is TRBV4-3; D is ambiguous. Germline values: CDR1 LGHNA, CDR2 YSLEER. This CDR3 spans 16 amino acids. V lost 0 bases, J lost 2 bases, and 13 bases lay in between. For the CDR3, the DNA is TGCGCCAGCAGCCAAGATCGCGGTGGGCATCAAGAGACCCAGTACTTC. Amino acids: CASSQDRGGHQETQYF.

The gene calls are TRBV19 and TRBJ2-7, with D perhaps TRBD2 (5 bases). The V and J ends lost 6 bases and 9 bases respectively, with 18 bases between them. CDR1 is LNHDA and CDR2 is SQIVND in the germline V gene (reference sequence). CDR3 length: 13 amino acids. Here the CDR3 DNA reads TGTGCCAGTAGCAATACCGGCGGGCAGACGCAGTACTTC. It yields the protein CASSNTGGQTQYF.

This clonotype was seen only once. The V gene is TRBV6-2 or TRBV6-3, the J gene TRBJ1-1; TRBD1 agrees at 7 bases. The J segment lost 1 base and the V segment lost 6 bases, leaving 8 bases of the junction unmatched. Germline V lookup: CDR1 MNHEY, CDR2 SVGEGT. The CDR3 has 15 residues. The DNA for the CDR3 is TGTGCCAGCAGCCCCCTTCGGACAGGGAACACTGAAGCTTTCTTT. Protein: CASSPLRTGNTEAFF.

V and J are TRBV27 and TRBJ2-1; 8 bases are a match to TRBD2. V dropped 6 bases and J dropped 5; count of bases not matched to a gene: 9. The germline CDR1 and CDR2 sequences are MNHEY and SMNVEV (reference sequence). The CDR3 length is 15 residues. Written as DNA, the CDR3 is TGTGCCAGCAGCCTATGGACTAGCCAAAACAATGAGCAGTTCTTC. This codes for CASSLWTSQNNEQFF.

The V gene is TRBV30, the J gene TRBJ2-7; D gene uncertain. The germline V and J ends were trimmed by 0 bases and 2 bases, with 14 bases remaining between them. The CDR3 length is 15 residues. Germline V gene sequence: CDR1 GTSNPN, CDR2 SVGIG (reference sequence). CDR3 protein: CAWSVSLSNAYEQYF. The CDR3 nucleotides read TGTGCCTGGAGTGTATCCCTAAGTAACGCCTACGAGCAGTACTTC. Drawing the rest from reference TRBV30 and TRBJ2-7, the complete variable domain is SQTIHQWPATLVQPVGSPLSLECTVEGTSNPNLYWYRQAAGRGLQLLFYSVGIGQISSEVPQNLSASRPQDRQFILSSKKLLLSDSGFYLCAWSVSLSNAYEQYFGPGTRLTVT.

The chain is built from TRBV6-2 or TRBV6-3 and TRBJ2-3; D gene uncertain. Trimming pared 5 bases from V and 1 base from J, leaving 10 bases between. CDR1 and CDR2 from the germline V gene are MNHEY and SVGEGT. The CDR3 length is 14 residues. The CDR3 DNA is TGTGCCAGCAGTCCCGTGTCGCGCACAGATACGCAGTATTTT. This gives the protein CASSPVSRTDTQYF.

The chain employs TRBV28 and TRBJ1-2; D unresolved. Germline CDR1 and CDR2: MDHEN and SYDVKM. Trimming took 3 bases from V and 4 from J, leaving 9 bases between them. CDR3 length equals 13 residues. CDR3 in amino acids: CASSLYMFYGYTF. CDR3 coding DNA: TGTGCCAGCAGTTTGTACATGTTCTATGGCTACACCTTC.

This chain uses TRBV6-5 with TRBJ2-7, with D unresolved. V dropped 8 bases and J dropped 9 bases, with 23 bases sitting between them. The CDR3 extends over 14 amino acids. Germline V lookup: CDR1 MNHEY, CDR2 SVGAGI. The CDR3: CASGGLPGYTRQYF. CDR3 nucleotide sequence: TGTGCCAGCGGCGGCTTGCCTGGGTATACGAGGCAGTACTTC.

This clonotype has just one count. The chain employs TRBV2 and TRBJ2-5, with 8 bases lining up with TRBD2. The CDR3 runs 17 residues. The V gene's germline CDR1 is SNHLY and CDR2 FYNNEI. With V trimmed by 7 bases and J by 7 bases, 20 bases remained unmatched. The CDR3 nucleotides are TGTGCCAGCATCGCCACTCCCGGGCGGGAGGCCCTGGGGACCCAGTACTTC. It specifies CASIATPGREALGTQYF.

This clonotype was detected only a few times. The rearrangement uses TRBV27 and TRBJ2-7; 9 bases fit TRBD2. The V segment lost 5 bases and the J segment 2 bases; nucleotides outside the gene matches: 4. The CDR3 runs to 14 residues. Germline CDR1 and CDR2: MNHEY and SMNVEV (reference sequence). CDR3 loop: CASSGGLAPYEQYF. As DNA, the CDR3 is TGTGCCAGCAGTGGGGGACTAGCTCCCTACGAGCAGTACTTC.

The rearrangement uses TRBV20-1 and TRBJ1-2, with 8 bases matching TRBD1. There are 15 residues in the CDR3. J gave up 4 bases and V 0 bases, and 7 bases lay outside the gene matches. Germline V gene lookup returns CDR1 DFQATT and CDR2 SNEGSKA (reference sequence). CDR3 sequence: CSARDSPGTGYGYTF. CDR3 DNA: TGCAGTGCTAGAGATTCCCCTGGGACAGGCTATGGCTACACCTTC.

V and J are TRBV19 and TRBJ2-1; 7 positions match TRBD2. Germline CDR1 and CDR2: LNHDA and SQIVND (reference sequence). The V gene end was trimmed by 1 base and the J gene end by 3 bases; junction bases not matched to a gene: 6. This CDR3 comprises 16 residues. The CDR3 loop is CASSIGVGLVYNEQFF. CDR3 sequence (DNA): TGTGCCAGTAGTATAGGGGTAGGACTAGTCTACAATGAGCAGTTCTTC.

The V gene is TRBV19, the J gene TRBJ2-7; the D is unclear. The V end was cut by 2 bases, the J end by 2 bases, with 10 bases between. The CDR3 is 14 residues long. Per the germline V gene, CDR1 is LNHDA and CDR2 is SQIVND (reference sequence). For the CDR3, the DNA is TGTGCCAGTAGTATAACTGCGGCCACCTACGAGCAGTACTTC. Translation: CASSITAATYEQYF.

The CDR3 loop is CASSSPNEYEQYF. In DNA form, the CDR3 reads TGTGCCAGCAGCTCCCCTAACGAGTACGAGCAGTACTTC. The chain joins TRBV7-9 to TRBJ2-7; D uncertain. Germline-derived CDR1 and CDR2 are SEHNR and FQNEAQ (reference sequence). The CDR3 contains 13 residues. Trimming pared 4 bases from V and 4 bases from J, leaving 11 bases between.

The CDR3 coding sequence is TGTGCCAGCAGTTTATTTACGGCAGGGGGCAACTATGGCTACACCTTC. Its protein is CASSLFTAGGNYGYTF. The chain recombines TRBV28 with TRBJ1-2, with TRBD1 matching 8 bases. Germline CDR1 MDHEN, CDR2 SYDVKM. Trimming took 1 base from V and 2 from J; bases not matched to a gene: 6. The CDR3 is 16 amino acids.

The V gene is TRBV4-1, the J gene TRBJ2-2; D is possibly TRBD1 (6 bases). Trimming took 3 bases from V and 3 from J, leaving 14 bases between them. CDR1 MGHRA and CDR2 YSYEKL come from the germline V gene. This CDR3 comprises 16 residues. CDR3 residues: CASSQAGTGYTGELFF. CDR3 bases: TGCGCCAGCAGCCAGGCTGGCACAGGGTACACCGGGGAGCTGTTTTTT.

J is TRBJ1-1 and V is TRBV19; unclear D gene. Trimming cost V 5 bases and J 2 bases, with 6 bases left between them. The CDR3 runs 12 residues. Looked up from germline, CDR1 is LNHDA and CDR2 is SQIVND (reference sequence). CDR3 protein: CASSYSNTEAFF. In DNA, the CDR3 is TGTGCCAGTAGTTACAGTAACACTGAAGCTTTCTTT. Drawing the rest from reference TRBV19 and TRBJ1-1, the complete variable domain is DGGITQSPKYLFRKEGQNVTLSCEQNLNHDAMYWYRQDPGQGLRLIYYSQIVNDFQKGDIAEGYSVSREKKESFPLTVTSAQKNPTAFYLCASSYSNTEAFFGQGTRLTVV.

V and J are TRBV27 and TRBJ1-1, with no clear D. This CDR3 spans 13 amino acids. Trimming pared 2 bases from V and 4 bases from J, leaving 8 bases between. Germline CDR1 reads MNHEY; CDR2 reads SMNVEV (reference sequence). CDR3 sequence: CASSLAGLTEAFF. Here the CDR3 DNA reads TGTGCCAGCAGTTTAGCAGGCCTCACTGAAGCTTTCTTT.

The V and J genes are TRBV7-9 and TRBJ2-5; possibly TRBD1 or TRBD2 for D (6 bases each). Germline values: CDR1 SEHNR, CDR2 FQNEAQ (reference sequence). There are 14 residues in the CDR3. The V end was cut by 2 bases, the J end by 1 base, with 8 bases between. The CDR3: CASSLRGAQETQYF. The CDR3 nucleotides are TGTGCCAGCAGCTTAAGGGGGGCCCAAGAGACCCAGTACTTC.

The chain employs TRBV18 and TRBJ2-1; D is perhaps TRBD1 (5 bases). V was pared by 5 bases and J by 6 bases, with 17 bases between. Germline loops: CDR1 KGHSH, CDR2 LQKENI. CDR3 length: 15 residues. In DNA form, the CDR3 reads TGTGCCAGCTCAGCAGGACACGAATACAGCAATGAGCAGTTCTTC. This encodes CASSAGHEYSNEQFF.

The genes are TRBV9 and TRBJ2-5; 7 positions match TRBD2. Per the germline V gene, CDR1 is SGDLS and CDR2 is YYNGEE. The junction had 6 bases not matched to a gene; V was cut back by 5 bases and J by 5 bases. The CDR3 has 13 amino acids. CDR3 protein: CASSPTSYETQYF. CDR3 nucleotides: TGTGCCAGCAGTCCGACTAGCTATGAGACCCAGTACTTC.

The chain carries TRBV7-9 and TRBJ2-1; 7 bases align to TRBD1. Germline values: CDR1 SEHNR, CDR2 FQNEAQ (reference sequence). V lost 1 base to trimming and J lost 6 bases; unmatched junction nucleotides: 9. This CDR3 is 16 amino acids long. CDR3 DNA: TGTGCCAGCAGCTTAGTGGGGCCAGGGGGTGGCAATGAGCAGTTCTTC. This encodes CASSLVGPGGGNEQFF.

J is TRBJ2-1 and V is TRBV9; 9 positions match TRBD2. V shed 3 bases, J shed 4 bases, and the junction held 8 bases outside the gene matches. This CDR3 is built from 16 residues. Germline lookup yields CDR1 SGDLS and CDR2 YYNGEE. CDR3 in amino acids: CASSGSWAGGYNEQFF. The CDR3 nucleotides are TGTGCCAGCAGCGGGAGCTGGGCGGGAGGGTACAATGAGCAGTTCTTC.

The chain employs TRBV24-1 and TRBJ2-1; 14 positions match TRBD2. The CDR3 loop spans 15 amino acids. From germline, CDR1 is KGHDR and CDR2 SFDVKD. The trim removed 5 bases at V and 9 bases at J, leaving 5 bases unmatched. The CDR3, as DNA: TGTGCCACCAGTGTAGGGACTAGCGGGAGAGGTGAGCAGTTCTTC. Translation: CATSVGTSGRGEQFF.

J is TRBJ2-2 and V is TRBV20-1; 10 bases fit TRBD2. Germline V gene lookup returns CDR1 DFQATT and CDR2 SNEGSKA (reference sequence). The V gene end was trimmed by 0 bases and the J gene end by 6 bases; junction bases not matched to a gene: 13. CDR3 length equals 18 residues. Here the CDR3 reads CSARDEREGLSMSGELFF. The DNA for the CDR3 is TGCAGTGCTAGAGATGAGCGGGAGGGCCTGTCGATGTCCGGGGAGCTGTTTTTT.

This clonotype was seen more than once but under ten times. The rearrangement links TRBV4-2 to TRBJ2-5; 10 bases agree with TRBD2. The J segment lost 4 bases and the V segment lost 0 bases, leaving 11 bases of the junction unmatched. The germline gives CDR1 LGHNA, CDR2 YNFKEQ. The CDR3 covers 18 residues. CDR3 DNA sequence: TGTGCCAGCAGCCAAGAGTCGCAAGCGGGAGGGCCCTCAGAGACCCAGTACTTC. It specifies CASSQESQAGGPSETQYF.